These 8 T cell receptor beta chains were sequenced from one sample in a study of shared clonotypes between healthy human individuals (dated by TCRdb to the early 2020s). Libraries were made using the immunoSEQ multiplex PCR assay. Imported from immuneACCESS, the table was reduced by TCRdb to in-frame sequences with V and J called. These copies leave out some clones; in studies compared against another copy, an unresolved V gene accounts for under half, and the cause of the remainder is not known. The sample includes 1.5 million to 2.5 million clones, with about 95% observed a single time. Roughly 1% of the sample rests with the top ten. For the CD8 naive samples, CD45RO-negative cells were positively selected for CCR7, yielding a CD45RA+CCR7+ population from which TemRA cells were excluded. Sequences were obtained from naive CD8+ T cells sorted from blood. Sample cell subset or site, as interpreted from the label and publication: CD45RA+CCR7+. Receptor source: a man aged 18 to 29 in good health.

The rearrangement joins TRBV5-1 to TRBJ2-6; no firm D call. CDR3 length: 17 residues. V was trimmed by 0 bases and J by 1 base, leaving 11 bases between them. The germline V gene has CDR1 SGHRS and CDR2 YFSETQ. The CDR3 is CASSLVVLGSGANVLTF. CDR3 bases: TGCGCCAGCAGCTTGGTGGTACTGGGTTCTGGGGCCAACGTCCTGACTTTC. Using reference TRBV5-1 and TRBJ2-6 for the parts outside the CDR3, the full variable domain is KAGVTQTPRYLIKTRGQQVTLSCSPISGHRSVSWYQQTPGQGLQFLFEYFSETQRNKGNFPGRFSGRQFSNSRSEMNVSTLELGDSALYLCASSLVVLGSGANVLTFGAGSRLTVL.

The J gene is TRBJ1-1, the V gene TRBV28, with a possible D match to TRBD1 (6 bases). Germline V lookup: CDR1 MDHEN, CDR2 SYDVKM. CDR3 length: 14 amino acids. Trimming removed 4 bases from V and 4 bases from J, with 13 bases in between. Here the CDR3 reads CASSSGGEGTEAFF. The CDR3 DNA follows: TGTGCCAGCAGTTCGGGGGGCGAGGGCACTGAAGCTTTCTTT.

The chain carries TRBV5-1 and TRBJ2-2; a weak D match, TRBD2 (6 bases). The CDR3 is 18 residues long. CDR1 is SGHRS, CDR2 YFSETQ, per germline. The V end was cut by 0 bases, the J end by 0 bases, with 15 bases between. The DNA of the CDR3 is TGCGCCAGCAGCTTGGCCTACCTAGGGGAGGCGAACACCGGGGAGCTGTTTTTT. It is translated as CASSLAYLGEANTGELFF.

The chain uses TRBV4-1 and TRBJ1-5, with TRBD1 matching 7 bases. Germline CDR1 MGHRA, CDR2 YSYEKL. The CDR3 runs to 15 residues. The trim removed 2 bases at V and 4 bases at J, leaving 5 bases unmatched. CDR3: CASSQTPGGNQPQHF. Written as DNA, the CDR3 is TGCGCCAGCAGCCAAACTCCAGGGGGAAATCAGCCCCAGCATTTT.

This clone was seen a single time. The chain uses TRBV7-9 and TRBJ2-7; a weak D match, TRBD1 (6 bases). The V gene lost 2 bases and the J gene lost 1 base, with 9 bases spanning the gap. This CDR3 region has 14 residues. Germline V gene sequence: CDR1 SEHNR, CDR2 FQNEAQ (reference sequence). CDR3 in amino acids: CASSLIDRSYEQYF. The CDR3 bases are TGTGCCAGCAGCTTAATCGACAGGTCCTACGAGCAGTACTTC.

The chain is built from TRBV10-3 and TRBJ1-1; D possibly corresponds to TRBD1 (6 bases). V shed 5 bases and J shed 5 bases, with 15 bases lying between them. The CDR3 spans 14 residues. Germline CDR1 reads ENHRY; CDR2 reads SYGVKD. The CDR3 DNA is TGTGCCATCAGTTCGGGGGGCGCGAGGACTGAAGCTTTCTTT. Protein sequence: CAISSGGARTEAFF.

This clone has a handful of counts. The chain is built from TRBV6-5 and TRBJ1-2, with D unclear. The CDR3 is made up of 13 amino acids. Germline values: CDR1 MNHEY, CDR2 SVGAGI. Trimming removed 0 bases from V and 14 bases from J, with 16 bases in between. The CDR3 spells CASSYSSGGSGTF. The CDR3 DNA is TGTGCCAGCAGTTACTCGAGTGGTGGGTCTGGGACCTTC.

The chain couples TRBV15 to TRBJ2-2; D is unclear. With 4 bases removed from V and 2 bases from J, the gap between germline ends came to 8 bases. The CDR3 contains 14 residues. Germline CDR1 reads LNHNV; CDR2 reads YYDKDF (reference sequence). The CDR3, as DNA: TGTGCCACCAGCACCGGTCGTAACACCGGGGAGCTGTTTTTT. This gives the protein CATSTGRNTGELFF.